This passage covers 8 T cell receptor beta chains from one sample sequenced in a study of T cell repertoires in cytomegalovirus infection. MiXCR, run by TCRdb on the reads, gives a single entry per CDR3 protein. Here the sample spans approximately 1,000,000 distinct CDR3 sequences, 30% to 40% being singletons. These receptors have no known antigen. The sample was cultured CD8+ T cells from PBMCs, taken from culture after CMV antigen stimulation. These receptors all stem from a human donor in good health (CMV status not recorded). Some clones in this sample may be carry-over from other donors' samples.

The rearrangement uses TRBV11-2 and TRBJ2-1; 12 nucleotides agree with TRBD1. Losses at the gene ends were 6 bases for V and 7 bases for J; bases not matched to a gene: 7. Germline V gives CDR1 SGHAT, CDR2 FQNNGV. CDR3 length: 15 amino acids. CDR3: CASRYRDRGLNEQFF. The CDR3, as DNA: TGTGCCAGCAGGTACCGGGACAGGGGGCTTAATGAGCAGTTCTTC. Together with reference TRBV11-2 and TRBJ2-1, the CDR3 gives the full variable domain: EAGVAQSPRYKIIEKRQSVAFWCNPISGHATLYWYQQILGQGPKLLIQFQNNGVVDDSQLPKDRFSAERLKGVDSTLKIQPAKLEDSAVYLCASRYRDRGLNEQFFGPGTRLTVL.

As concerns this clonotype: One end of the junction varies from germline; a read error may be responsible. The gene calls are TRBV10-3 and TRBJ2-4, with D perhaps given as TRBD1 or TRBD2 (6 bases each). Germline V gene lookup returns CDR1 ENHRY and CDR2 SYGVKD. CDR3 length equals 16 residues. In DNA form, the CDR3 reads TGTACCATCAGTGAAGCACAGGGACCGGGGGCGAACATTCAGTACTTC. Amino acids: CTISEAQGPGANIQYF.

The V gene is TRBV29-1, the J gene TRBJ1-2, with 9 positions matching TRBD1. The J segment lost 2 bases and the V segment lost 5 bases, leaving 6 bases of the junction unmatched. The germline V gene has CDR1 SQVTM and CDR2 ANQGSEA. The CDR3 extends over 14 amino acids. DNA for the CDR3: TGCAGCGTTTTCACAGGGGGCGCGAACTATGGCTACACCTTC. Translating gives CSVFTGGANYGYTF. The whole variable domain, remainder taken from reference TRBV29-1 and TRBJ1-2, is SAVISQKPSRDICQRGTSLTIQCQVDSQVTMMFWYRQQPGQSLTLIATANQGSEATYESGFVIDKFPISRPNLTFSTLTVSNMSPEDSSIYLCSVFTGGANYGYTFGSGTRLTVV.

This clonotype has a count of ten or more. CDR3 nucleotides: TGTGCCAGCAGTATCGAGGGACTAGCGGGCTCAAAGTTCTTC. Protein: CASSIEGLAGSKFF. The V and J genes are TRBV6-6 and TRBJ2-1, with 12 nucleotides matching TRBD2. This CDR3 region has 14 residues. V gave up 5 bases and J gave up 14 bases; unmatched junction bases: 10. Germline CDR1 and CDR2: MNHNY and SVGAGI (reference sequence).

This clonotype was recorded at least ten times. In nucleotides, the CDR3 is TGTGCCAGCAGTTCCCCCTGGGGGTCTGGGGCCAACGTCCTGACTTTC. This gives the protein CASSSPWGSGANVLTF. The chain uses TRBV28 and TRBJ2-6; tentatively, D is TRBD1 or TRBD2 (5 bases each). The CDR3 consists of 16 residues. Germline V gene data show CDR1 as MDHEN and CDR2 as SYDVKM. The V and J ends lost 4 bases and 1 base respectively, with 11 bases between them.

A few counts support this clonotype. V and J are TRBV6-2 or TRBV6-3 and TRBJ2-7, with TRBD1 as a possible D gene (7 bases). Germline CDR1 and CDR2: MNHEY and SVGEGT. This CDR3 has 18 amino acids. V was trimmed by 4 bases and J by 2 bases, leaving 24 bases between them. CDR3 nucleotides: TGTGCCAGCAGTTCCGGCCAGGGGGTTGTTAGCGGCCCCTACGAGCAGTACGTC. This codes for CASSSGQGVVSGPYEQYV.

This chain joins TRBV6-1 and TRBJ2-7; 9 bases are shared with TRBD2. Germline V lookup: CDR1 MNHNS, CDR2 SASEGT. Unmatched junction bases numbered 12, after V lost 6 bases and J lost 3 bases. The CDR3 is made up of 16 amino acids. The CDR3 protein is CASRSLESSGVYEQYV. The CDR3 coding sequence is TGTGCCAGCAGATCGCTTGAGTCTAGCGGGGTCTACGAGCAGTACGTC.

At least ten counts were recorded for this clonotype. The gene calls are TRBV7-2 and TRBJ2-7, with TRBD2 as a possible D gene (5 bases). Germline loops: CDR1 SGHTA, CDR2 FQGNSA. V was pared by 1 base and J by 2 bases, with 9 bases between. This CDR3 comprises 14 residues. The CDR3 DNA follows: TGTGCCAGCAGCTTAGGGCTAGCAACCTACGAGCAGTACTTC. Translation gives CASSLGLATYEQYF.